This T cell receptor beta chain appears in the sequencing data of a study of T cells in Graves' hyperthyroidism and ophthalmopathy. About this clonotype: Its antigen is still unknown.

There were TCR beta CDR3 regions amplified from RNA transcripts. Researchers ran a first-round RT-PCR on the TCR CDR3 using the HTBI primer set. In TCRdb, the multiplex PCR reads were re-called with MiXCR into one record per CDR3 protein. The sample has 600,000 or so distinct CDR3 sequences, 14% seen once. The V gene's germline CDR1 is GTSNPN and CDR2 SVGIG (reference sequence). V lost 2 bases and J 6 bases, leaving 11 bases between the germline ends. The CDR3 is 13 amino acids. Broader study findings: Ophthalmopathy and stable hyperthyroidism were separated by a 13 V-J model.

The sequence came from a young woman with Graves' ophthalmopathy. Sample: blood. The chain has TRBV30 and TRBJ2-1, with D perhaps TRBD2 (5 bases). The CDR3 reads CAWSLISGNEQFF. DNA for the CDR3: TGTGCCTGGAGTCTCATAAGCGGCAATGAGCAGTTCTTC.